Included here is one T cell receptor beta chain sequence, with context. This entry belongs to a study of blood T cell repertoires in COVID-19. Study overall: The origin of the acute and convalescent COVID-19 samples was the United States, Italy and Spain. T cells, B-cell-depleted T cells, or PBMCs provided the cDNA or gDNA that served as material.

The authors' processing: Amplification of reference gene primers was used by the study to estimate nucleated cell counts. Generated by immunoSEQ multiplex PCR, the TCRdb table keeps only in-frame clones and is missing some. V, J and clone size derive from that table, while D and trimming were established from the DNA sequence. The sample has 100,000 or so clones; 82% are singletons. Germline CDR1 reads SGHTA; CDR2 reads FQGNSA. This CDR3 is built from 14 residues. V gave up 4 bases and J gave up 8 bases; unmatched junction bases: 7. The specimen sequenced was peripheral blood. The chain is built from TRBV7-2 and TRBJ2-1, with 8 bases that match TRBD2. The clonotype comes from an older man with acute or convalescent COVID-19. CDR3 nucleotides: TGTGCCAGCAGCTCGGGACTAGTTGTCGATGAGCAGTTCTTC. As protein: CASSSGLVVDEQFF.